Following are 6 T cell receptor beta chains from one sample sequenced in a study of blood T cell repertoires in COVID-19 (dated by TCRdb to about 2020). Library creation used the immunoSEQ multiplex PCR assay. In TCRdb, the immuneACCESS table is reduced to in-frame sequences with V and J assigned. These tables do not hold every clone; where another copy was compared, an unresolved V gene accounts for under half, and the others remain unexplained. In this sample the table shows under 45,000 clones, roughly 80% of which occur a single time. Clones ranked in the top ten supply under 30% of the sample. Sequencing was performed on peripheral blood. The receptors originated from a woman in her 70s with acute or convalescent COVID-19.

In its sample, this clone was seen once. DNA for the CDR3: TGTGCCAGCAGCCCTTTCAGGCGGGAGCCTGCCGGGGAGCTGTTTTTT. It encodes CASSPFRREPAGELFF. This chain uses TRBV13 with TRBJ2-2, with TRBD2 identical over 7 bases. The CDR3 covers 16 residues. In germline, CDR1 is PRHDT, CDR2 FYEKMQ (reference sequence). V shed 5 bases and J 6 bases; nucleotides not matched to a gene: 12.

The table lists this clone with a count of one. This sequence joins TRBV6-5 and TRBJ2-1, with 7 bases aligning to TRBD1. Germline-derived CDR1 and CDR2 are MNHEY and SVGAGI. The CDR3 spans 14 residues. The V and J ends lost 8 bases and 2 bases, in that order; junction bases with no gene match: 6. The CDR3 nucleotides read TGTGCCAGCGCCAACAGGGGCACCTACAATGAGCAGTTCTTC. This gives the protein CASANRGTYNEQFF.

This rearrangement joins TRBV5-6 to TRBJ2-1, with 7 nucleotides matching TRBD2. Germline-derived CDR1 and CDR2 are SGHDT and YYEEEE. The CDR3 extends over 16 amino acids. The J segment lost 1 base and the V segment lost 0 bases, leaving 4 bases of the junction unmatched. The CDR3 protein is CASSLERGRSYNEQFF. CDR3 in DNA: TGTGCCAGCAGCTTGGAGCGCGGGAGATCCTACAATGAGCAGTTCTTC.

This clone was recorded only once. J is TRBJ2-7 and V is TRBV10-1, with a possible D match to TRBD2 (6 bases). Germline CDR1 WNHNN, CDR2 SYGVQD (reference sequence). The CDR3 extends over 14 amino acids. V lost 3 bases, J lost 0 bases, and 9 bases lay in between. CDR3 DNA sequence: TGCGCCAGCAGTGATATCGGGAGCTCCTACGAGCAGTACTTC. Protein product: CASSDIGSSYEQYF.

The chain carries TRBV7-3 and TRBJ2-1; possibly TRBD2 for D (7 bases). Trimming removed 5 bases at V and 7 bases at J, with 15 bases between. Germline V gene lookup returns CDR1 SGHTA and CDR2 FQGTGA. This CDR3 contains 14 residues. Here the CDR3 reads CASSPHGGQNEQFF. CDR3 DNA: TGTGCCAGCAGCCCCCACGGGGGGCAGAATGAGCAGTTCTTC.

CDR3 residues: CASSFSGEAYEQYF. The CDR3 nucleotides read TGTGCCAGCAGTTTCAGCGGGGAAGCCTACGAGCAGTACTTC. The genes are TRBV6-2 or TRBV6-3 and TRBJ2-7; 7 bases agree with TRBD2. Germline assignment: CDR1 MNHEY and CDR2 SVGEGT. This CDR3 is built from 14 residues. The ends lost 4 bases at V and 2 bases at J; junction bases unmatched: 5.